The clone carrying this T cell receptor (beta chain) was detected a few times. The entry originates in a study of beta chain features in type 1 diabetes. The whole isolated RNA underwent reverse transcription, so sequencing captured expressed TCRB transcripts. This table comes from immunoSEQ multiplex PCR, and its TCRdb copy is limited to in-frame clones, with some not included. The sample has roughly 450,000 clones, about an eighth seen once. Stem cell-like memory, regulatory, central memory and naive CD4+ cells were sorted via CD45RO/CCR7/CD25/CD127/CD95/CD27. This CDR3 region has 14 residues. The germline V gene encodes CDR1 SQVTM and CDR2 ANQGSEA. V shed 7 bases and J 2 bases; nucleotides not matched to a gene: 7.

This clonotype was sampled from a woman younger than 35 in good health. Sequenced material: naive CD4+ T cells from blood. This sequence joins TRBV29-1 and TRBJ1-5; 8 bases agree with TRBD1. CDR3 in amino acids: CSAQGAGGNQPQHF. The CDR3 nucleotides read TGCAGCGCTCAGGGGGCTGGGGGCAATCAGCCCCAGCATTTT.